A single sample is the source of the 10 T cell receptor beta chains below, sequenced in a study of patients and donors after allogeneic stem cell transplantation. One entry per CDR3 protein, called by TCRdb with MiXCR from the RT-PCR reads. Seen here are roughly 140,000 distinct CDR3 sequences, approximately 35% observed once, and the top ten hold 40% to 55%. Material for sequencing was blood, either unsorted or a sorted T cell fraction (not recorded which). All receptors come from a human donor who was either an allogeneic HSCT recipient or a stem cell or donor lymphocyte infusion donor (not recorded which). It is not recorded whose cells these are; they may come from a transplant donor.

This clonotype was observed a handful of times. This sequence joins TRBV28 and TRBJ1-2; 9 bases match TRBD1. From germline, CDR1 is MDHEN and CDR2 SYDVKM. The CDR3 runs 14 residues. Trimming removed 4 bases from V and 6 bases from J; junction bases left unmatched: 6. The CDR3 sequence: CASSSGQGGDGYTF. The CDR3 bases are TGTGCCAGCAGTTCGGGACAGGGAGGGGATGGCTACACCTTC.

This clonotype was counted only a few times. The chain joins TRBV28 to TRBJ1-4; D not resolved. The CDR3 totals 14 residues. V lost 2 bases to trimming and J lost 13 bases, with 17 bases between them. Per germline, CDR1 MDHEN and CDR2 SYDVKM. CDR3 coding DNA: TGTGCCAGCAGTTTAATGCCCTTCAGGCGCGGACTGTTTTTT. Translating gives CASSLMPFRRGLFF.

The J gene is TRBJ1-5, the V gene TRBV29-1, with D maybe TRBD1 (6 bases). The CDR3 contains 13 residues. Between the trimmed V and J ends, which lost 5 bases and 4 bases, there was a span of 12 bases. Germline V lookup: CDR1 SQVTM, CDR2 ANQGSEA. CDR3 residues: CSVQDSMNQPQHF. The CDR3, as DNA: TGCAGCGTTCAGGACAGTATGAATCAGCCCCAGCATTTT.

The CDR3 reads CTAWQGDTEAFF. The CDR3 DNA is TGCACCGCGTGGCAGGGAGACACTGAAGCTTTCTTT. V usage is TRBV29-1 and J usage is TRBJ1-1; the D gene is possibly TRBD1 (5 bases). Per germline, CDR1 SQVTM and CDR2 ANQGSEA. The CDR3 extends over 12 amino acids.

The genes are TRBV30 and TRBJ1-2; D remains unclear. From germline, CDR1 is GTSNPN and CDR2 SVGIG (reference sequence). Trimming pared 5 bases from V and 7 bases from J, leaving 2 bases between. The CDR3 is 8 amino acids. The CDR3 region has the DNA TGTGCCTGGGGTGGCTACACCTTC. This gives the protein CAWGGYTF. Complete variable domain (other parts from reference TRBV30 and TRBJ1-2): SQTIHQWPATLVQPVGSPLSLECTVEGTSNPNLYWYRQAAGRGLQLLFYSVGIGQISSEVPQNLSASRPQDRQFILSSKKLLLSDSGFYLCAWGGYTFGSGTRLTVV.

V gene TRBV5-1 combines with J gene TRBJ1-4; tentatively, D is TRBD1 (6 bases). Trimming took 4 bases from V and 5 from J, leaving 12 bases between them. The germline CDR1 and CDR2 sequences are SGHRS and YFSETQ. CDR3 length: 14 residues. For the CDR3, the DNA is TGCGCCAGCAGCAGGGGGACCCGGAATGAAAAACTGTTTTTT. Protein sequence: CASSRGTRNEKLFF.

V usage is TRBV2 and J usage is TRBJ1-5, with D possibly being TRBD1 (6 bases). CDR3 length: 15 amino acids. Germline V gene data show CDR1 as SNHLY and CDR2 as FYNNEI. V lost 8 bases to trimming and J lost 4 bases, with 18 bases between them. The CDR3: CASDLTDSSNQPQHF. CDR3 DNA: TGTGCCAGCGACCTCACGGACAGTTCGAATCAGCCCCAGCATTTT.

This sequence joins TRBV12-3 or TRBV12-4 and TRBJ1-1; 7 nucleotides match TRBD1. This CDR3 is 17 amino acids long. Trimming removed 3 bases from V and 6 bases from J; junction bases left unmatched: 16. The CDR3 protein is CASSFGRSFDRVAEAFF. The CDR3 DNA is TGTGCCAGCAGTTTTGGGCGTTCGTTCGACAGGGTCGCTGAAGCTTTCTTT.

The chain combines TRBV20-1 with TRBJ1-5; 11 nucleotides line up with TRBD1. CDR1 and CDR2 from the germline V gene are DFQATT and SNEGSKA (reference sequence). Losses at the gene ends were 3 bases for V and 6 bases for J; bases not matched to a gene: 7. The CDR3 covers 15 residues. The CDR3 region has the DNA TGCAGTGCTAGCCTTGGGACAGGGGGAATTCAGCCCCAGCATTTT. Translated: CSASLGTGGIQPQHF.

V gene TRBV29-1 combines with J gene TRBJ2-3, with TRBD2 matching over 11 bases. The trim removed 4 bases at V and 4 bases at J, leaving 4 bases unmatched. Looked up from germline, CDR1 is SQVTM and CDR2 is ANQGSEA. The length of the CDR3 is 14 residues. Written as DNA, the CDR3 is TGCAGCGTTGTGGCTAGCGGGGGGCCAGATACGCAGTATTTT. As protein: CSVVASGGPDTQYF.